This T cell receptor (beta chain) is from a study of PD-L1 blockade in urothelial cancer. Generated by immunoSEQ multiplex PCR, the TCRdb table keeps only in-frame clones and is missing some. Of about 32,000 clones in the sample, roughly a third are singletons; the top ten hold 8% to 9.5%. This clone occurred a few times. Trimming cost V 2 bases and J 4 bases, with 7 bases left between them. Germline V gene data show CDR1 as SGHVS and CDR2 as FQNEAQ. CDR3 length: 13 amino acids. The V call is TRBV7-8, the J call TRBJ2-3; D remains unclear. The TCR sequence derives from a man aged 55 to 70 with urothelial cancer. Sequencing used tumor tissue, obtained before atezolizumab (anti-PD-L1) treatment. The CDR3 sequence is CASSLSSADTQYF. The CDR3 coding sequence is TGTGCCAGCAGCTTATCTTCGGCAGATACGCAGTATTTT.